The 15 T cell receptor beta chains below come from one sample, sequenced in a study of blood T cell repertoires in COVID-19. TCRdb keeps only in-frame clones here, not all; method: immunoSEQ multiplex PCR. This table holds under 200,000 clones, around 90% found once. The sequenced material came from peripheral blood. The source of these receptors is a man aged 40-50 years with active or convalescent COVID-19.

This chain connects TRBV12-5 to TRBJ1-6; possibly TRBD1 for D (6 bases). This CDR3 is built from 14 residues. The germline V and J ends were trimmed by 6 bases and 7 bases, with 13 bases remaining between them. Germline-derived CDR1 and CDR2 are LGHNT and FRNRAP. The CDR3 DNA follows: TGTGCTAGTGGCTTGACAGGAAGGAATTCACCCCTCCACTTT. This codes for CASGLTGRNSPLHF.

This clone came up a few times. The rearrangement joins TRBV6-2 or TRBV6-3 to TRBJ1-5; TRBD1 is a possible D gene (6 bases). CDR1 and CDR2 (germline): MNHEY, SVGEGT. Trimming pared 6 bases from V and 0 bases from J, leaving 18 bases between. The CDR3 is 17 residues long. CDR3 loop: CASSPRGGFDSNQPQHF. Here the CDR3 DNA reads TGTGCCAGCAGCCCGAGGGGGGGGTTTGATAGCAATCAGCCCCAGCATTTT.

The chain employs TRBV18 and TRBJ1-3, with a possible D match to TRBD1 (5 bases). V lost 3 bases, J lost 0 bases, and 9 bases lay in between. Germline CDR1 reads KGHSH; CDR2 reads LQKENI. The CDR3 is 15 amino acids. This CDR3 is CASSPQGSSGNTIYF. DNA of the CDR3: TGTGCCAGCTCACCTCAGGGCAGCTCTGGAAACACCATATATTTT. The full variable domain, completed using reference TRBV18 and TRBJ1-3, is NAGVMQNPRHLVRRRGQEARLRCSPMKGHSHVYWYRQLPEEGLKFMVYLQKENIIDESGMPKERFSAEFPKEGPSILRIQQVVRGDSAAYFCASSPQGSSGNTIYFGEGSWLTVV.

This rearrangement joins TRBV10-3 to TRBJ2-2; 10 nucleotides line up with TRBD1. This CDR3 contains 15 residues. V gave up 5 bases and J gave up 4 bases; unmatched junction bases: 4. Germline V lookup: CDR1 ENHRY, CDR2 SYGVKD. As DNA, the CDR3 is TGTGCCATCAGTTCGGGACAGGGGTTCACCGGGGAGCTGTTTTTT. Protein: CAISSGQGFTGELFF.

The rearrangement joins TRBV3-1 (or the pseudogene TRBV3-2) to TRBJ2-3, with D perhaps TRBD2 (7 bases). Trimming removed 0 bases from V and 5 bases from J, with 15 bases in between. CDR1 LGHDT and CDR2 YNNKEL come from the germline V gene (reference sequence). The CDR3 length is 16 residues. CDR3 DNA: TGTGCCAGCAGCCAAGATAGGGGGGGGATACTAGATACGCAGTATTTT. Its protein is CASSQDRGGILDTQYF.

The chain joins TRBV27 to TRBJ2-1; D is perhaps TRBD1 (10 bases). Trimming took 5 bases from V and 1 from J, leaving 21 bases between them. The CDR3 length is 18 residues. In germline, CDR1 is MNHEY, CDR2 SMNVEV (reference sequence). The CDR3 sequence: CASSPTSGQGGSYNEQFF. CDR3 sequence (DNA): TGTGCCAGCAGTCCGACTAGCGGACAGGGGGGGTCCTACAATGAGCAGTTCTTC.

This clone occurred a few times. The chain links TRBV27 to TRBJ1-6, with 7 nucleotides matching TRBD1. Germline CDR1 reads MNHEY; CDR2 reads SMNVEV (reference sequence). CDR3 length: 16 residues. Trimming took 7 bases from V and 7 from J; bases not matched to a gene: 13. CDR3 nucleotide sequence: TGTGCCAGCACCCATCGCGCCGGGACAGTCAATTCACCCCTCCACTTT. It specifies CASTHRAGTVNSPLHF.

The gene calls are TRBV4-1 and TRBJ2-4; the match to TRBD1 covers 7 bases. The CDR3 sequence is 17 residues long. Germline assignment: CDR1 MGHRA and CDR2 YSYEKL. Trimming took 0 bases from V and 5 from J; bases not matched to a gene: 10. This chain's CDR3 is CASSQDQSGGVQNIQYF. CDR3 nucleotides: TGCGCCAGCAGCCAAGATCAGTCAGGGGGTGTCCAAAACATTCAGTACTTC.

This chain links TRBV6-5 with TRBJ1-1; a possible D gene is TRBD1 (5 bases). CDR3 size: 13 residues. Germline CDR1 and CDR2: MNHEY and SVGAGI. V was clipped by 4 bases and J by 5 bases, with 11 bases between them. The CDR3 sequence is CASSWQGRTEAFF. The DNA of the CDR3 is TGTGCCAGCAGTTGGCAGGGTCGGACTGAAGCTTTCTTT.

This clone has only a few counts. The chain carries TRBV6-6 and TRBJ1-1, with a tentative D call TRBD1 (5 bases). Trimming took off 6 bases at V and 2 bases at J, with 13 bases between the two ends. From germline, CDR1 is MNHNY and CDR2 SVGAGI (reference sequence). The CDR3 is 14 residues long. CDR3 sequence: CASRPLGLNTEAFF. The CDR3 DNA sequence: TGTGCCAGCAGACCGCTGGGGCTCAACACTGAAGCTTTCTTT.

The chain couples TRBV2 to TRBJ1-3; D is ambiguous. V was cut by 4 bases and J by 0 bases, with 4 bases left in between. Germline values: CDR1 SNHLY, CDR2 FYNNEI. The CDR3 runs to 13 residues. The CDR3 protein is CASSALSGNTIYF. CDR3 in DNA: TGTGCCAGCAGTGCCCTCTCTGGAAACACCATATATTTT.

The chain couples TRBV2 to TRBJ1-5; D is unresolved. The V gene lost 3 bases and the J gene lost 5 bases, with 8 bases spanning the gap. The CDR3 runs to 13 residues. Germline V gene sequence: CDR1 SNHLY, CDR2 FYNNEI. As DNA, the CDR3 is TGTGCCAGCAGTGACGGGGTGGATCAGCCCCAGCATTTT. It codes for CASSDGVDQPQHF.

V is TRBV6-6 and J is TRBJ1-2; D might be TRBD1 (5 bases). The CDR3 totals 16 residues. Germline values: CDR1 MNHNY, CDR2 SVGAGI (reference sequence). Trimming cost V 7 bases and J 2 bases, with 20 bases left between them. CDR3 protein: CASTPGGGTKNYGYTF. The CDR3, as DNA: TGTGCCAGCACCCCCGGGGGGGGGACGAAAAACTATGGCTACACCTTC.

The chain employs TRBV30 and TRBJ2-5, with D possibly TRBD2 on 6 matching bases. CDR3 size: 15 residues. Germline CDR1 is GTSNPN and CDR2 is SVGIG (reference sequence). Trimming stripped 0 bases from V and 4 bases from J, with 15 bases between. CDR3 nucleotides: TGTGCCTGGAGTGTACCTGCGGGAACGGGAGAGACCCAGTACTTC. It yields the protein CAWSVPAGTGETQYF.

The chain combines TRBV5-1 with TRBJ2-1; 10 positions agree with TRBD1. V shed 4 bases, J shed 0 bases, and the junction held 1 base outside the gene matches. Germline CDR1 reads SGHRS; CDR2 reads YFSETQ. The CDR3 runs 15 residues. The chain's CDR3 is CASSGQGGSYNEQFF. CDR3 coding DNA: TGCGCCAGCAGCGGACAGGGGGGCTCCTACAATGAGCAGTTCTTC.